The T cell receptor beta chain described here comes from a study of shared clonotypes between healthy human individuals. Only one count was recorded for this clone. Sequencing was performed with immunoSEQ multiplex PCR; in TCRdb, only in-frame clones are kept and a portion is missing. The data hold 2 million to 3 million clones, with 80% to 95% observed a single time. Germline CDR1 and CDR2: LNHDA and SQIVND (reference sequence). This CDR3 has 14 residues. V lost 7 bases and J lost 6, with 15 bases in between. This TCR derives from a man aged 18 to 30 in good health. Some clones in this sample may be carry-over from other donors' samples. The chain links TRBV19 to TRBJ2-2; D not certain. The sample comprised naive CD4+ T cells from PBMCs. Subset specified: CD45RA+ positively selected. The CDR3 bases are TGTGCCAGTACTTCTCTGGACGGACCCGGGGAGCTGTTTTTT. Translated: CASTSLDGPGELFF.